The 32 T cell receptor beta chains below all came from one sample that was sequenced in a study of T cells in localized non-small cell lung cancer. The protocol was immunoSEQ multiplex PCR, while the TCRdb copy is restricted to in-frame clones and leaves out a portion. The sample has 20,000 to 25,000 clones; around nine tenths are singletons. Sequenced material: peripheral blood, taken before any cancer treatment. Every receptor here comes from a man aged 40 to 75 with stage I squamous cell lung carcinoma.

The chain uses TRBV2 and TRBJ2-5; D not certain. This CDR3 region has 13 residues. V was shortened by 3 bases and J by 4 bases, with 9 bases between the two germline ends. The germline V gene encodes CDR1 SNHLY and CDR2 FYNNEI. This CDR3 is CASSDLVSETQYF. CDR3 DNA sequence: TGTGCCAGCAGTGACCTAGTTTCAGAGACCCAGTACTTC.

The V call is TRBV14, the J call TRBJ1-1; D perhaps matches TRBD1 (6 bases). The CDR3 has 18 amino acids. The germline V gene encodes CDR1 SGHDN and CDR2 FVKESK. Trimming left V 0 bases short and J 9 bases short, with 26 bases between. The CDR3 region is CASSQEGIFVGGETKAFF. CDR3 DNA sequence: TGTGCCAGCAGCCAAGAGGGGATTTTCGTCGGGGGCGAAACTAAAGCTTTCTTT.

The chain has TRBV6-6 and TRBJ2-7; D gene ambiguous. CDR3 length equals 15 residues. Germline V gene data show CDR1 as MNHNY and CDR2 as SVGAGI (reference sequence). V lost 0 bases and J lost 2, with 11 bases in between. CDR3: CASSYSRRNTYEQYF. CDR3 DNA sequence: TGTGCCAGCAGTTACTCGAGAAGGAATACCTACGAGCAGTACTTC.

The rearrangement uses TRBV9 and TRBJ1-1; tentatively, D is TRBD1 (6 bases). The germline V gene has CDR1 SGDLS and CDR2 YYNGEE. The CDR3 is 14 residues long. The V end was cut by 4 bases, the J end by 2 bases, with 12 bases between. CDR3 bases: TGTGCCAGCAGCCCCGGAGGGACAAACACTGAAGCTTTCTTT. Its protein is CASSPGGTNTEAFF.

The chain has TRBV7-9 and TRBJ2-5, with TRBD1 as a possible D gene (5 bases). Trimming stripped 2 bases from V and 7 bases from J, with 14 bases between. Germline V gene lookup returns CDR1 SEHNR and CDR2 FQNEAQ (reference sequence). The CDR3 is 14 amino acids. CDR3: CASSLMGLNVTQYF. Written as DNA, the CDR3 is TGTGCCAGCAGCTTAATGGGGCTCAACGTGACCCAGTACTTC.

The genes are TRBV5-6 and TRBJ2-1; D unclear. Trimming shortened V by 0 bases and J by 9 bases, and 4 bases separated the two germline ends. The CDR3 is 11 residues long. Germline CDR1 reads SGHDT; CDR2 reads YYEEEE. The CDR3 loop is CASSLEGEQFF. The CDR3 DNA reads TGTGCCAGCAGCTTGGAGGGTGAGCAGTTCTTC.

This chain links TRBV6-5 with TRBJ1-1; 7 nucleotides match TRBD1. The CDR3 has 15 amino acids. The germline V gene encodes CDR1 MNHEY and CDR2 SVGAGI. V lost 6 bases to trimming and J lost 5 bases; unmatched junction nucleotides: 12. As DNA, the CDR3 is TGTGCCAGCAGCCCGGGGGACAGTGTAGGGACTGAAGCTTTCTTT. It translates to CASSPGDSVGTEAFF.

This chain uses TRBV14 with TRBJ1-4; D perhaps matches TRBD1 (5 bases). The CDR3 runs to 16 residues. Trimming took off 0 bases at V and 3 bases at J, with 11 bases between the two ends. CDR1 and CDR2 from the germline V gene are SGHDN and FVKESK. CDR3 region: CASSQDSGGPNEKLFF. The CDR3 coding sequence is TGTGCCAGCAGCCAAGACTCCGGGGGACCTAATGAAAAACTGTTTTTT.

The chain employs TRBV7-9 and TRBJ2-5, with 8 bases lining up with TRBD1. V trimming: 5 bases; J trimming: 0 bases; junction bases outside the gene matches: 8. Germline lookup yields CDR1 SEHNR and CDR2 FQNEAQ (reference sequence). The CDR3 consists of 16 residues. CDR3 sequence reads: CASSDPGTGYQETQYF. The CDR3 coding sequence is TGTGCCAGCAGCGACCCCGGGACAGGATACCAAGAGACCCAGTACTTC. Based on the CDR3 plus reference TRBV7-9 and TRBJ2-5, the full variable domain is DTGVSQNPRHKITKRGQNVTFRCDPISEHNRLYWYRQTLGQGPEFLTYFQNEAQLEKSRLLSDRFSAERPKGSFSTLEIQRTEQGDSAMYLCASSDPGTGYQETQYFGPGTRLLVL.

J is TRBJ1-1 and V is TRBV19, with 7 nucleotides matching TRBD1. CDR1 is LNHDA and CDR2 is SQIVND in the germline V gene (reference sequence). This CDR3 has 13 residues. After removal of 4 bases from V and 4 bases from J, the junction contained 3 bases not matched to a gene. The CDR3 here is CASSNRGGTEAFF. CDR3 nucleotide sequence: TGTGCCAGTAGTAACAGGGGAGGCACTGAAGCTTTCTTT.

This clone was seen only once. J is TRBJ2-7 and V is TRBV11-3; 8 nucleotides align to TRBD1. The CDR3 runs to 15 residues. The J segment lost 5 bases and the V segment lost 1 base, leaving 7 bases of the junction unmatched. The germline CDR1 and CDR2 sequences are SGHNT and YENEEA. CDR3: CASSLGRTGNDEQYF. CDR3 DNA sequence: TGTGCCAGCAGCTTAGGTAGGACAGGGAATGACGAGCAGTACTTC.

The CDR3 protein is CSVAGTLDYGYTF. CDR3 bases: TGCAGCGTTGCGGGGACACTCGACTATGGCTACACCTTC. The chain employs TRBV29-1 and TRBJ1-2, with a weak D call TRBD1 (6 bases). Per germline, CDR1 SQVTM and CDR2 ANQGSEA. This CDR3 is 13 amino acids long. V gave up 4 bases and J gave up 3 bases, with 12 bases separating them.

This clone came up once. The genes are TRBV30 and TRBJ1-3; D is uncertain. Germline-derived CDR1 and CDR2 are GTSNPN and SVGIG (reference sequence). This CDR3 has 15 residues. The ends were cut back, 4 bases at V and 0 bases at J, with 13 bases in the middle. CDR3 sequence: CAWTPNGYSGNTIYF. CDR3 coding DNA: TGTGCCTGGACACCGAACGGATACTCTGGAAACACCATATATTTT.

The rearrangement uses TRBV5-1 and TRBJ1-1, with TRBD1 as a possible D gene (5 bases). Trimming shortened V by 6 bases and J by 0 bases, and 9 bases separated the two germline ends. The germline CDR1 and CDR2 sequences are SGHRS and YFSETQ. The CDR3 runs 13 residues. CDR3 sequence (DNA): TGCGCCAGCATGGAGGACATGAACACTGAAGCTTTCTTT. Its translation is CASMEDMNTEAFF.

The V and J genes are TRBV28 and TRBJ1-1; D is ambiguous. The length of the CDR3 is 14 residues. Germline CDR1 MDHEN, CDR2 SYDVKM. Trimming left V 2 bases short and J 4 bases short, with 11 bases between. CDR3 in amino acids: CASSLGYVGTEAFF. The CDR3 region has the DNA TGTGCCAGCAGTTTAGGATACGTGGGCACTGAAGCTTTCTTT.

The V gene is TRBV5-1, the J gene TRBJ1-1; D not resolved. CDR1 is SGHRS, CDR2 YFSETQ, per germline. CDR3 length: 12 amino acids. Trimming stripped 0 bases from V and 4 bases from J, with 4 bases between. The CDR3 protein is CASSLGSTEAFF. CDR3 sequence (DNA): TGCGCCAGCAGCTTGGGTAGCACTGAAGCTTTCTTT. Full variable domain (remainder filled in from reference TRBV5-1 and TRBJ1-1): KAGVTQTPRYLIKTRGQQVTLSCSPISGHRSVSWYQQTPGQGLQFLFEYFSETQRNKGNFPGRFSGRQFSNSRSEMNVSTLELGDSALYLCASSLGSTEAFFGQGTRLTVV.

The rearrangement links TRBV6-5 to TRBJ2-1; 11 nucleotides align to TRBD1. CDR3 length: 14 amino acids. Trimming cost V 6 bases and J 7 bases; bases outside gene matches: 5. Per germline, CDR1 MNHEY and CDR2 SVGAGI. The CDR3 sequence is CASRSGQGGNEQFF. The CDR3 DNA reads as TGTGCCAGCAGATCGGGACAGGGGGGTAATGAGCAGTTCTTC.

This chain uses TRBV29-1 with TRBJ2-3; 8 positions match TRBD2. V gave up 7 bases and J gave up 2 bases; unmatched junction bases: 5. This CDR3 spans 13 amino acids. The germline CDR1 and CDR2 sequences are SQVTM and ANQGSEA. The CDR3 DNA is TGCAGCGCTGCGGGAGGCATCACAGATACGCAGTATTTT. Translation gives CSAAGGITDTQYF.

This chain joins TRBV5-4 and TRBJ2-7; 7 nucleotides match TRBD1. The V segment lost 4 bases and the J segment 4 bases; nucleotides outside the gene matches: 11. The germline gives CDR1 SGHNT, CDR2 YYREEE (reference sequence). This CDR3 spans 15 amino acids. This CDR3 is CASSDRQGLLYEQYF. Written as DNA, the CDR3 is TGTGCCAGCAGCGATAGACAGGGCCTACTATACGAGCAGTACTTC.

The chain combines TRBV7-8 with TRBJ2-7, with a weak D call TRBD2 (5 bases). V shed 3 bases and J shed 1 base, with 7 bases lying between them. CDR3 length equals 13 residues. Germline V gives CDR1 SGHVS, CDR2 FQNEAQ. CDR3 nucleotide sequence: TGTGCCAGCAGCTTGGACTCTTCCTACGAGCAGTACTTC. Translation: CASSLDSSYEQYF. Full variable domain (outside the CDR3, taken from reference TRBV7-8 and TRBJ2-7): GAGVSQSPRYKVAKRGQDVALRCDPISGHVSLFWYQQALGQGPEFLTYFQNEAQLDKSGLPSDRFFAERPEGSVSTLKIQRTQQEDSAVYLCASSLDSSYEQYFGPGTRLTVT.

The rearrangement joins TRBV5-1 to TRBJ2-5; the D gene is possibly TRBD1 (6 bases). CDR3 size: 13 residues. Germline assignment: CDR1 SGHRS and CDR2 YFSETQ. Trimming cost V 7 bases and J 5 bases, with 15 bases left between them. CDR3 sequence reads: CASRQDAWETQYF. The CDR3, as DNA: TGCGCCAGCCGACAGGACGCATGGGAGACCCAGTACTTC.

The CDR3 spells CASSFMYQETQYF. The CDR3 nucleotides are TGTGCCAGCAGCTTCATGTACCAAGAGACCCAGTACTTC. The chain recombines TRBV5-6 with TRBJ2-5, with D unclear. Germline CDR1 SGHDT, CDR2 YYEEEE. Trimming cost V 2 bases and J 0 bases, with 5 bases left between them. The CDR3 is made up of 13 amino acids.

This chain connects TRBV6-1 to TRBJ1-4; D not resolved. CDR1 is MNHNS, CDR2 SASEGT, per germline. Trimming took 6 bases from V and 8 from J, leaving 10 bases between them. The CDR3 is 12 amino acids. Written as DNA, the CDR3 is TGTGCCAGCAGCGCCCTAGGAGAAAAACTGTTTTTT. Protein: CASSALGEKLFF.

This clone is a singleton in its sample. The CDR3 protein is CASRQPSNTEAFF. The CDR3, as DNA: TGCGCCAGCAGACAGCCCTCGAACACTGAAGCTTTCTTT. The chain is built from TRBV5-1 and TRBJ1-1; no reliable D call. The CDR3 is made up of 13 amino acids. Trimming stripped 5 bases from V and 1 base from J, with 9 bases between. Germline V CDR1 and CDR2: SGHRS, YFSETQ. Supplemented by reference TRBV5-1 and TRBJ1-1, the full variable domain reads KAGVTQTPRYLIKTRGQQVTLSCSPISGHRSVSWYQQTPGQGLQFLFEYFSETQRNKGNFPGRFSGRQFSNSRSEMNVSTLELGDSALYLCASRQPSNTEAFFGQGTRLTVV.

The V call is TRBV6-4, the J call TRBJ2-2, with D perhaps matching TRBD1 (5 bases). V was trimmed by 3 bases and J by 8 bases, leaving 10 bases between them. Germline V gene data show CDR1 as MRHNA and CDR2 as SNTAGT. The CDR3 is 13 residues long. The CDR3 DNA sequence: TGTGCCAGCAGTGAACAGGATGAGGGGGAGCTGTTTTTT. Amino acid sequence: CASSEQDEGELFF.

The rearrangement uses TRBV10-3 and TRBJ1-1, with D perhaps TRBD1 (5 bases). This CDR3 has 15 residues. CDR1 is ENHRY, CDR2 SYGVKD, per germline. Between the trimmed V and J ends, which lost 3 bases and 3 bases, there was a span of 14 bases. CDR3 nucleotides: TGTGCCATCAGTGAATCGGGGGAGGGGTACACTGAAGCTTTCTTT. Protein product: CAISESGEGYTEAFF.

This clone was seen once. The V and J genes are TRBV2 and TRBJ2-3, with TRBD2 matching 8 bases. Germline trimming cut 7 bases from V and 5 bases from J; bases unmatched to any gene: 14. Germline V gene data show CDR1 as SNHLY and CDR2 as FYNNEI. The CDR3 is 16 amino acids. The CDR3 is CASTPLNGGAGDTQYF. In nucleotides, the CDR3 is TGTGCCAGCACTCCCCTGAACGGGGGGGCGGGAGATACGCAGTATTTT.

In this sample, this clone turned up once. CDR3 sequence (DNA): TGTGCCTGGAGGGGCCGAGGTGCGGGCACAGATACGCAGTATTTT. This codes for CAWRGRGAGTDTQYF. This chain joins TRBV30 and TRBJ2-3; D uncertain. This CDR3 spans 15 amino acids. Trimming left V 3 bases short and J 1 base short, with 14 bases between. In germline, CDR1 is GTSNPN, CDR2 SVGIG (reference sequence).

J is TRBJ2-1 and V is TRBV7-9; D is unresolved. The CDR3 has 12 residues. Trimming left V 2 bases short and J 8 bases short, with 7 bases between. Germline V gene sequence: CDR1 SEHNR, CDR2 FQNEAQ (reference sequence). The DNA of the CDR3 is TGTGCCAGCAGCTTACGGTTGGATGAGCAGTTCTTC. Its translation: CASSLRLDEQFF.

V usage is TRBV10-1 and J usage is TRBJ1-1; 7 nucleotides align to TRBD1. V shed 9 bases, J shed 5 bases, and the junction held 24 bases outside the gene matches. Germline loops: CDR1 WNHNN, CDR2 SYGVQD (reference sequence). CDR3 length equals 18 residues. CDR3: CASRRGIQGSGRRTEAFF. CDR3 nucleotide sequence: TGCGCCAGTCGACGAGGCATACAGGGGAGTGGGAGACGTACTGAAGCTTTCTTT.

The chain carries TRBV29-1 and TRBJ2-1, with D perhaps given as TRBD1 or TRBD2 (5 bases each). The CDR3 runs to 13 residues. The V end lost 7 bases, the J end lost 5 bases, and 15 bases lay between the germline ends. Germline V CDR1 and CDR2: SQVTM, ANQGSEA. The CDR3 reads CSGAGTRNNEQFF. The CDR3 DNA follows: TGCAGCGGGGCCGGGACGAGGAACAATGAGCAGTTCTTC.

V usage is TRBV5-1 and J usage is TRBJ2-1; D is perhaps TRBD1 (7 bases). V gave up 4 bases and J gave up 5 bases, with 19 bases separating them. The CDR3 covers 16 residues. Germline V gene lookup returns CDR1 SGHRS and CDR2 YFSETQ. CDR3 sequence (DNA): TGCGCCAGCAGCCTGATCTACAGGGGCGGGAACAATGAGCAGTTCTTC. Encoded protein: CASSLIYRGGNNEQFF.